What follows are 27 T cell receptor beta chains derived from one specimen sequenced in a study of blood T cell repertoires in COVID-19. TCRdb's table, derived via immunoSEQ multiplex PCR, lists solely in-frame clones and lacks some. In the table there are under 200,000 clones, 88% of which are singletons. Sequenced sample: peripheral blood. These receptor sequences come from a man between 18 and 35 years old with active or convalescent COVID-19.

CDR3 residues: CASSLVLAGARETQYF. In nucleotides, the CDR3 is TGTGCCAGCAGCTTAGTGTTAGCGGGAGCCCGTGAGACCCAGTACTTC. The chain recombines TRBV7-9 with TRBJ2-5; TRBD2 aligns across 9 bases. The CDR3 runs 16 residues. Germline V gene lookup returns CDR1 SEHNR and CDR2 FQNEAQ (reference sequence). V lost 1 base and J lost 5; bases outside the gene matches: 8.

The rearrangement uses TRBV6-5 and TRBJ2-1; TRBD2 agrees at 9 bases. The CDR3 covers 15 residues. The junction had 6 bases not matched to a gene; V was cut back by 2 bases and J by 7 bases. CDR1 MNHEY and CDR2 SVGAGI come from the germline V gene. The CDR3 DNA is TGTGCCAGCAGTTACGGCGGGAGGGCGAGGAATGAGCAGTTCTTC. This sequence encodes CASSYGGRARNEQFF.

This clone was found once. CDR3 coding DNA: TGTGCCAGCAGTTACACTAGATCCCTAGCGGGAGCTGGCACAGATACGCAGTATTTT. Its protein product is CASSYTRSLAGAGTDTQYF. The chain carries TRBV6-2 or TRBV6-3 and TRBJ2-3, with TRBD2 matching 10 bases. The length of the CDR3 is 19 residues. Germline assignment: CDR1 MNHEY and CDR2 SVGEGT. Trimming cost V 2 bases and J 1 base; bases outside gene matches: 12.

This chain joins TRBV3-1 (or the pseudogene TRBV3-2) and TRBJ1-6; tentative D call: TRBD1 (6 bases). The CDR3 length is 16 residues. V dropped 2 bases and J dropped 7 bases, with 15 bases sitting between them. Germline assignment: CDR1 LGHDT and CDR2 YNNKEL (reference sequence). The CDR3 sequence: CASSQPTGSSNSPLHF. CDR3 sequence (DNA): TGTGCCAGCAGCCAACCCACAGGGAGTTCGAATTCACCCCTCCACTTT.

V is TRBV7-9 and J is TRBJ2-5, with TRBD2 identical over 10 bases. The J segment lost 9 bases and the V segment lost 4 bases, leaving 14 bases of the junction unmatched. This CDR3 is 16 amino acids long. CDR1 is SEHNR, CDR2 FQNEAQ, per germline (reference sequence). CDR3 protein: CASSSSGLAGAVAQYF. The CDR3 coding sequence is TGTGCCAGCAGCTCGTCGGGGCTAGCGGGAGCGGTGGCCCAGTACTTC. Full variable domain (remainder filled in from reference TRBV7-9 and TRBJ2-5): DTGVSQNPRHKITKRGQNVTFRCDPISEHNRLYWYRQTLGQGPEFLTYFQNEAQLEKSRLLSDRFSAERPKGSFSTLEIQRTEQGDSAMYLCASSSSGLAGAVAQYFGPGTRLLVL.

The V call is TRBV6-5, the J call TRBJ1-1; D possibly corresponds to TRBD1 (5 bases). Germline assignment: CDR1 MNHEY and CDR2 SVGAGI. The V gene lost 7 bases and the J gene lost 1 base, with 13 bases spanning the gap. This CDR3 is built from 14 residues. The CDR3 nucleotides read TGTGCCAGCACAAGGGGCGTCGGGAACACTGAAGCTTTCTTT. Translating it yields CASTRGVGNTEAFF.

The CDR3 loop is CSASGQEDYEQYF. In nucleotides, the CDR3 is TGCAGTGCTAGTGGGCAGGAAGACTACGAGCAGTACTTC. V gene TRBV20-1 combines with J gene TRBJ2-7, with no clear D. CDR1 and CDR2 from the germline V gene are DFQATT and SNEGSKA (reference sequence). Trimming stripped 3 bases from V and 3 bases from J, with 12 bases between. This CDR3 region has 13 residues.

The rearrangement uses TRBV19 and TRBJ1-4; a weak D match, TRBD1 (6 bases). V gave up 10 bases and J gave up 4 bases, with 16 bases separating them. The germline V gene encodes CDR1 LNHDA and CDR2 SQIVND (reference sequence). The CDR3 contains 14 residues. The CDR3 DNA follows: TGTGCCACCAAAACGGGGGGCAGTAATGAAAAACTGTTTTTT. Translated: CATKTGGSNEKLFF.

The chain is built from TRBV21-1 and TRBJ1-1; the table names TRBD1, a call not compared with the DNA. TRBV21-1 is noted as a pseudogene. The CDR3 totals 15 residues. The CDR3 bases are TGTGCCAGCAGCAAAATCTCAGGGCGGCACACTGAAGCTTTCTTT. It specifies CASSKISGRHTEAFF.

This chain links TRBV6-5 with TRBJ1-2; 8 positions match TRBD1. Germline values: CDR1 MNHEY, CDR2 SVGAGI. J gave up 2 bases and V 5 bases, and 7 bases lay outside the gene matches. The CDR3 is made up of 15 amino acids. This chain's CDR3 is CASSRTGFENYGYTF. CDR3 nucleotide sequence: TGTGCCAGCAGTCGGACAGGGTTTGAGAACTATGGCTACACCTTC.

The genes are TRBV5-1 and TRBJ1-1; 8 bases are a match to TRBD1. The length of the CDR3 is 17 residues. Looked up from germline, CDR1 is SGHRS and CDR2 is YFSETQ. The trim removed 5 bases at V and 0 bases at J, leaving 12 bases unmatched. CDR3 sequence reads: CASSQRTGLGVNTEAFF. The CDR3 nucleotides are TGCGCCAGCAGTCAGAGGACAGGGTTGGGCGTGAACACTGAAGCTTTCTTT.

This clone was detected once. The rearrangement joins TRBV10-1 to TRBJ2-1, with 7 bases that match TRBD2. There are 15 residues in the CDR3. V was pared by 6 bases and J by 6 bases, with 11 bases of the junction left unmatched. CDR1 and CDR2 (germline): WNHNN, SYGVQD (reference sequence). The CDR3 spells CASSLSGGGGNEQFF. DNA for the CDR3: TGCGCCAGCAGCCTCTCCGGCGGGGGAGGCAATGAGCAGTTCTTC.

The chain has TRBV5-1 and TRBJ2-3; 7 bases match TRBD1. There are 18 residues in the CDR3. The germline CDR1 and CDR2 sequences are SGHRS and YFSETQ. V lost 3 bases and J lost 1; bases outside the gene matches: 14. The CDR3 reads CASSWWLEGGIGTDTQYF. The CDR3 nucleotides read TGCGCCAGCAGCTGGTGGCTGGAAGGGGGCATTGGCACAGATACGCAGTATTTT.

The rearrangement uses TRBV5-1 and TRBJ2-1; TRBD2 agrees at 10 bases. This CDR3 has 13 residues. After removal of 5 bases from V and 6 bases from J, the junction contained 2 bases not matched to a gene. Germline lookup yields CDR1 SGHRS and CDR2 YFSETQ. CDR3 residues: CASRASGSNEQFF. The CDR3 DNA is TGCGCCAGCAGGGCTAGCGGGAGCAATGAGCAGTTCTTC.

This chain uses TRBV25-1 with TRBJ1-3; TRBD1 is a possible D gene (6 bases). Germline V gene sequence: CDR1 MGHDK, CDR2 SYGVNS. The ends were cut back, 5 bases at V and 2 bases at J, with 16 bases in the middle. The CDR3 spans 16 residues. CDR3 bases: TGTGCCAGCAGTCCTAGGACAGCAACCACTGGAAACACCATATATTTT. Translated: CASSPRTATTGNTIYF. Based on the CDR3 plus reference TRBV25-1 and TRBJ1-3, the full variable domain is EADIYQTPRYLVIGTGKKITLECSQTMGHDKMYWYQQDPGMELHLIHYSYGVNSTEKGDLSSESTVSRIRTEHFPLTLESARPSHTSQYLCASSPRTATTGNTIYFGEGSWLTVV.

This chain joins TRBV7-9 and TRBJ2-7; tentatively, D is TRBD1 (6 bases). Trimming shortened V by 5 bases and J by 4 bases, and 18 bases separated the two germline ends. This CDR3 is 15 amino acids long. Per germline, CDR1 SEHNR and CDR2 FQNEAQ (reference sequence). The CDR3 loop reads CASSQGQILGYEQYF. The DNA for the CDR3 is TGTGCCAGCAGCCAAGGACAGATCCTTGGGTACGAGCAGTACTTC.

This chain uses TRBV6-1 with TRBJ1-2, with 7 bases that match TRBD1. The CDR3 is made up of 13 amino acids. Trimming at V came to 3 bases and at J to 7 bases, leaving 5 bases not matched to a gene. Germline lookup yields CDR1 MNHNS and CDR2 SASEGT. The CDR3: CASSDTGAGGYTF. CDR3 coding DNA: TGTGCCAGCAGTGATACAGGGGCAGGTGGCTACACCTTC.

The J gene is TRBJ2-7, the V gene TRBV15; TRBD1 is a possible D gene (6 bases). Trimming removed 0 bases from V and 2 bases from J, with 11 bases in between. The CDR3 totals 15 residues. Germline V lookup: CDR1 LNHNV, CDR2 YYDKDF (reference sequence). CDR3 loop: CATSRDNRVTYEQYF. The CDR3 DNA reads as TGTGCCACCAGCAGAGATAACAGGGTGACCTACGAGCAGTACTTC.

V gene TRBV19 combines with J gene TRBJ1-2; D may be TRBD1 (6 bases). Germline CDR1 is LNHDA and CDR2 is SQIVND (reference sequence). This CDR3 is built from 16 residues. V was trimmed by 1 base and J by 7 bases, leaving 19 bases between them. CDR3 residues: CASSIGPGDEGSGYTF. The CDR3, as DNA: TGTGCCAGTAGTATAGGACCAGGGGACGAAGGCTCTGGCTACACCTTC.

The CDR3 coding sequence is TGTGCCAGCAGCCAAGGAGGCGGGAGGCATGAGCAGTACTTC. It codes for CASSQGGGRHEQYF. The chain employs TRBV3-1 (or the pseudogene TRBV3-2) and TRBJ2-7, with 8 bases lining up with TRBD2. This CDR3 contains 14 residues. Germline CDR1 reads LGHDT; CDR2 reads YNNKEL (reference sequence). The trim removed 1 base at V and 7 bases at J, leaving 6 bases unmatched.

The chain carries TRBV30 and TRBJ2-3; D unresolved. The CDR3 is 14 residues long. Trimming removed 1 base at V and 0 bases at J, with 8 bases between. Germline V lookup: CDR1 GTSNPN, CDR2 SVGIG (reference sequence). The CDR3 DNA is TGTGCCTGGAGTGGGCTGTCTAGCACAGATACGCAGTATTTT. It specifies CAWSGLSSTDTQYF.

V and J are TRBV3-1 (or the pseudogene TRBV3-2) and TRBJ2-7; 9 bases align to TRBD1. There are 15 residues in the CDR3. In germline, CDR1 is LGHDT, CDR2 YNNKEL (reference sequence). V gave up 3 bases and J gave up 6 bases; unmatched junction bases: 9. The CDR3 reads CASSQKRDRASEQYF. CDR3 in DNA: TGTGCCAGCAGCCAGAAACGGGACAGGGCCTCCGAGCAGTACTTC.

The chain's CDR3 is CASSQELLAKALNEQFF. The CDR3 coding sequence is TGTGCCAGCAGCCAAGAGTTGTTAGCGAAAGCTCTCAATGAGCAGTTCTTC. V is TRBV4-2 and J is TRBJ2-1; D is possibly TRBD2 (5 bases). This CDR3 has 17 amino acids. V was trimmed by 0 bases and J by 6 bases, leaving 18 bases between them. Germline CDR1 LGHNA, CDR2 YNFKEQ.

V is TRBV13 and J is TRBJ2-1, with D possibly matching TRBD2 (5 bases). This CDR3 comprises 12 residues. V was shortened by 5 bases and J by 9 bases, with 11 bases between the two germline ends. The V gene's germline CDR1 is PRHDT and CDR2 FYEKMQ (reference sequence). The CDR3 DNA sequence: TGTGCCAGCAGCCCTAATGCGGGTGAGCAGTTCTTC. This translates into CASSPNAGEQFF.

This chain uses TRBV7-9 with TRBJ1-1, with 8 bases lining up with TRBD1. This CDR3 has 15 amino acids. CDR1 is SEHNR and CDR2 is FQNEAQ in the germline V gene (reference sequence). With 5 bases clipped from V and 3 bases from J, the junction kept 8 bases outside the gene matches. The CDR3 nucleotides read TGTGCCAGCAGCCGGACAGGGTTTCGGGACACTGAAGCTTTCTTT. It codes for CASSRTGFRDTEAFF.

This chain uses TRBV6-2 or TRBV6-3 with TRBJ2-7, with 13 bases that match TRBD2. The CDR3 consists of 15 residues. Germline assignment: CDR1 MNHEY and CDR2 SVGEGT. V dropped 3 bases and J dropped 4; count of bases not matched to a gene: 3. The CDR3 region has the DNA TGTGCCAGCAGTTATGGACTAGCGGGAGTTTACGAGCAGTACTTC. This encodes CASSYGLAGVYEQYF.

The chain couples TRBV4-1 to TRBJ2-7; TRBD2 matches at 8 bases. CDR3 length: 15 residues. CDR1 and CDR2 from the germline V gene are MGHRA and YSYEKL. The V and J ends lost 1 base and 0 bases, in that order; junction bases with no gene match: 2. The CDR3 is CASSQGSGSSYEQYF. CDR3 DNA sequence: TGCGCCAGCAGCCAAGGGAGCGGGAGCTCCTACGAGCAGTACTTC.